This T cell receptor (beta chain) is from a study of blood T cells in healthy people across ages. As to this clonotype: The antigen is unknown.

Study conclusions and caveats: Observed TCR beta diversity per million T cells went down as age went up. This fall followed a roughly linear course with age.

Germline CDR1 reads SGHTA; CDR2 reads FQGNSA. The CDR3 sequence is 14 residues long. V lost 4 bases to trimming and J lost 2 bases, with 12 bases between them. Every sample gave at least 5.5 micrograms of total RNA when it was extracted. The use of a sample-barcoded 5' primer and a J-beta primer mix characterized a second PCR of about 7 to 12 cycles. Every sample returned 2.5 million or more CDR3-containing paired-end reads. Each CDR3 protein is one row after TCRdb ran MiXCR on the 5' RACE reads. The sample carries about 600,000 distinct CDR3 sequences, roughly 43% recorded once. This receptor was obtained from a man older than 75 in good health. The chain combines TRBV7-2 with TRBJ2-7; TRBD2 is a possible D gene (6 bases). The sequencing sample was made of blood. The CDR3 DNA follows: TGTGCCAGCAGCTCCCAGCGGGTTACCTACGAGCAGTACTTC. Protein product: CASSSQRVTYEQYF.